This note documents a single T cell receptor (beta chain) sequence. Its antigen is unidentified. TCRdb redid the calling of the reads with MiXCR, one entry per CDR3 protein. The sample shows about 920,000 distinct CDR3 sequences, around 32% of them seen only once. This specimen comes from a study of T cell repertoires in cytomegalovirus infection. Study results and caveats: There were carriers of CMV plus the relevant HLA, and cumulative public TCR beta family frequency identified them. The study found HLA-C-restricted CMV-specific TCR beta clonotypes dominating the ex vivo response.

V gave up 0 bases and J gave up 4 bases, with 12 bases separating them. Germline-derived CDR1 and CDR2 are SQVTM and ANQGSEA. The CDR3 has 14 residues. The source of this sequence is a human donor in good health (CMV status not recorded). Some clones in this sample may be carry-over from other donors' samples. The sequencing used cultured CD8+ T cells from PBMCs, collected from culture after CMV antigen stimulation. The chain is built from TRBV29-1 and TRBJ1-2; a weak D match, TRBD1 (5 bases). Here the CDR3 reads CSVEDRGLGYGYTF. Written as DNA, the CDR3 is TGCAGCGTTGAAGATCGGGGGTTGGGCTATGGCTACACCTTC.